This T cell receptor (beta chain) is from a study of somatic mutations in cytotoxic T cells in rheumatoid arthritis. Study results and caveats: There was no significant difference in CD8+ T-cell clonality between rheumatoid arthritis patients and age-matched healthy controls. Of under 85 patients, seven to nine had a largest CD8+ clone that exceeded 20% of CD8+ cells.

The junction had 5 bases not matched to a gene; V was cut back by 4 bases and J by 3 bases. Per germline, CDR1 MGHRA and CDR2 YSYEKL. CDR3 length: 14 residues. In the authors' workflow: Among patient CD8+ clones larger than 1%, matches to published virus-specific TCRB sequences were rare. TCRdb's copy holds only in-frame clones and misses some; the assay was immunoSEQ multiplex PCR. D and trimming come from the DNA, and the V and J calls and clone size come from that table. The sample lists approximately 9,600 clones; over 80% were seen once. Details on this clone: Its cognate antigen is unknown.

V is TRBV4-1 and J is TRBJ1-2, with 7 bases lining up with TRBD1. Material for sequencing was CD8+ T cells sorted from blood. The clonotype comes from an adult with rheumatoid arthritis. The chain's CDR3 is CASSRVTGDYGYTF. The CDR3, as DNA: TGCGCCAGCAGCCGAGTAACAGGGGACTATGGCTACACCTTC.